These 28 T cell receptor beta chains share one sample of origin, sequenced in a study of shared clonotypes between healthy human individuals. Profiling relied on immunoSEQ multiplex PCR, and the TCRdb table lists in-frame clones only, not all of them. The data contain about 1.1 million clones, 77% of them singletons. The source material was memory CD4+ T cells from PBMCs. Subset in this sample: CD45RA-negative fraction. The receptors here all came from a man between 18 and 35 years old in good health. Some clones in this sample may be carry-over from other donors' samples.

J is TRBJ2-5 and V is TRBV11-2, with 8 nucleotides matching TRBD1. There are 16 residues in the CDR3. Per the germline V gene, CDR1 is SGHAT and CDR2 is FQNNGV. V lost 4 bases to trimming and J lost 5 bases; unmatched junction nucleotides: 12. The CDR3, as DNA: TGTGCCAGCAGCTCAGGACAGGGCGAAGCTAGGGAGACCCAGTACTTC. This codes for CASSSGQGEARETQYF. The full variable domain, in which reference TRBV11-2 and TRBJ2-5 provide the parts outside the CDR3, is EAGVAQSPRYKIIEKRQSVAFWCNPISGHATLYWYQQILGQGPKLLIQFQNNGVVDDSQLPKDRFSAERLKGVDSTLKIQPAKLEDSAVYLCASSSGQGEARETQYFGPGTRLLVL.

The DNA of the CDR3 is TGTGCCAGCAGCTTGGCCACGAACACTGAAGCTTTCTTT. Protein sequence: CASSLATNTEAFF. The genes are TRBV5-5 and TRBJ1-1; the D is unclear. V lost 0 bases and J lost 1, with 4 bases in between. CDR1 is SGHKS and CDR2 is YYEKEE in the germline V gene (reference sequence). The CDR3 contains 13 residues.

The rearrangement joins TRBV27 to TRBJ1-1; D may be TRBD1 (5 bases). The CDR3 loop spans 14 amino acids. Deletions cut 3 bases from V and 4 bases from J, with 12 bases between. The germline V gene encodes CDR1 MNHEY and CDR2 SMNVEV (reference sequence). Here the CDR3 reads CASSLYRWGTEAFF. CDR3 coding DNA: TGTGCCAGCAGTTTGTACAGGTGGGGCACTGAAGCTTTCTTT.

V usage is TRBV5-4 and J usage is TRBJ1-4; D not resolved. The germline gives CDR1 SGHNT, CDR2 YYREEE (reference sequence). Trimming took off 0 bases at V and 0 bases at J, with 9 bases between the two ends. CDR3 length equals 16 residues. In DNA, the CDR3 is TGTGCCAGCAGCTTGGGCCAGGCTGCAACTAATGAAAAACTGTTTTTT. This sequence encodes CASSLGQAATNEKLFF.

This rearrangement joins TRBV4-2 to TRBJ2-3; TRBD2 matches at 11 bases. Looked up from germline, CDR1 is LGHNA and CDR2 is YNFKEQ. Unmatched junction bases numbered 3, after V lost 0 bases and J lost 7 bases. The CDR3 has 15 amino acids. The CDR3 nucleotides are TGTGCCAGCAGCCAAGAGGGACTAGCGGCTAATACGCAGTATTTT. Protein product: CASSQEGLAANTQYF.

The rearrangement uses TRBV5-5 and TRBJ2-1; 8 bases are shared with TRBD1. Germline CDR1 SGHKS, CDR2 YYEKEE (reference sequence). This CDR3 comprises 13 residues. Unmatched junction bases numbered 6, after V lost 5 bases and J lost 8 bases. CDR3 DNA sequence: TGTGCCAGCAGTCACCGGACAGGGCATGAGCAGTTCTTC. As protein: CASSHRTGHEQFF.

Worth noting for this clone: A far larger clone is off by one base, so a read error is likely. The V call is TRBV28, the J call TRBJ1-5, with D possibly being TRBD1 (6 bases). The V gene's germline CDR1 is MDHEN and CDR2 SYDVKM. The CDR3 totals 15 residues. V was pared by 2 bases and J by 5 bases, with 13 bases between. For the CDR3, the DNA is TGTGCCAGCAGTTTAGGCGGCGAGGGGGATCAGCCCCAGCATTTT. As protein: CASSLGGEGDQPQHF. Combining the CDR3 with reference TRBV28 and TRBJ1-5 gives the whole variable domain DVKVTQSSRYLVKRTGEKVFLECVQDMDHENMFWYRQDPGLGLRLIYFSYDVKMKEKGDIPEGYSVSREKKERFSLILESASTNQTSMYLCASSLGGEGDQPQHFGDGTRLSIL.

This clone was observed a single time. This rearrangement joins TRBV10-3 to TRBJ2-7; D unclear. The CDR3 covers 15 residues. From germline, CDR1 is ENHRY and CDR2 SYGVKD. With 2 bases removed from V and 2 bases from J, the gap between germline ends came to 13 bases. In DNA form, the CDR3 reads TGTGCCATCAGTGAGGGGGTCCTTATGGCCTACGAGCAGTACTTC. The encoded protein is CAISEGVLMAYEQYF.

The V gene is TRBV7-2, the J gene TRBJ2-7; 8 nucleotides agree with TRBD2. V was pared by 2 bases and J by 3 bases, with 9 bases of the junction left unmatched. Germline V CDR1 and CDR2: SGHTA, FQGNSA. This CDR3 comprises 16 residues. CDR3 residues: CASSLSIREGLYEQYF. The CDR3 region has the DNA TGTGCCAGCAGCTTATCTATACGGGAGGGCCTCTACGAGCAGTACTTC.

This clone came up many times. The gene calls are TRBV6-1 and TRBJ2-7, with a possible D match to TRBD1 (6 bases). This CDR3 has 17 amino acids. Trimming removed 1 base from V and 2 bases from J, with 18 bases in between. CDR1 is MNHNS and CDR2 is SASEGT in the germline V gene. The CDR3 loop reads CASSEVSSDRTTYEQYF. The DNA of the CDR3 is TGTGCCAGCAGTGAAGTGTCGAGCGACAGGACCACCTACGAGCAGTACTTC.

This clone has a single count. CDR3 region: CASSQGPGFYTDTQYF. CDR3 nucleotide sequence: TGCGCCAGCAGCCAAGGACCAGGGTTTTACACAGATACGCAGTATTTT. The chain links TRBV4-3 to TRBJ2-3; TRBD1 is a possible D gene (5 bases). This CDR3 spans 16 amino acids. Per the germline V gene, CDR1 is LGHNA and CDR2 is YSLEER. The ends were cut back, 1 base at V and 2 bases at J, with 13 bases in the middle.

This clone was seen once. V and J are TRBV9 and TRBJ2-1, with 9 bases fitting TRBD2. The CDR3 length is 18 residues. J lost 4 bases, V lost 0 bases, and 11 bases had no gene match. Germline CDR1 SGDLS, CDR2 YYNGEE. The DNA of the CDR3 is TGTGCCAGCAGCGTAGGCCCCAGGACTAGCGCCTCGTACAATGAGCAGTTCTTC. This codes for CASSVGPRTSASYNEQFF.

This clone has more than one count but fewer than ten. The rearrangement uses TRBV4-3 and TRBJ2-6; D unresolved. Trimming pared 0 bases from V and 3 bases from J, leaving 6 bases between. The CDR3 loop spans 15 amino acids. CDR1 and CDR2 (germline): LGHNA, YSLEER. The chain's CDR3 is CASSQDVFGANVLTF. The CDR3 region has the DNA TGCGCCAGCAGCCAAGATGTGTTTGGGGCCAACGTCCTGACTTTC.

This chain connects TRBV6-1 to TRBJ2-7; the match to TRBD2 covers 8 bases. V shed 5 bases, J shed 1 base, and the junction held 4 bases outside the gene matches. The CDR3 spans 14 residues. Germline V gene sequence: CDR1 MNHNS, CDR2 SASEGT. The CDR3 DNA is TGTGCCAGCAGTTTTACTAGCGGATCCTACGAGCAGTACTTC. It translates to CASSFTSGSYEQYF.

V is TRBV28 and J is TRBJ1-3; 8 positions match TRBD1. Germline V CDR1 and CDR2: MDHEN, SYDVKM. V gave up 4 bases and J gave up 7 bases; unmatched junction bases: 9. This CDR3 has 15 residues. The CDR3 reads CASSSVTGARNTIYF. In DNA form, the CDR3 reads TGTGCCAGCAGTTCCGTGACAGGGGCCCGGAACACCATATATTTT.

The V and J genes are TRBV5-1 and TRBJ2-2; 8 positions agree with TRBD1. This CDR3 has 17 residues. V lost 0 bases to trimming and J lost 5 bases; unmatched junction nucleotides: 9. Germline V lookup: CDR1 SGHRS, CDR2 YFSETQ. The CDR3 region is CASSLGLQGAWTGELFF. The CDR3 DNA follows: TGCGCCAGCAGCTTGGGGCTCCAGGGGGCGTGGACCGGGGAGCTGTTTTTT.

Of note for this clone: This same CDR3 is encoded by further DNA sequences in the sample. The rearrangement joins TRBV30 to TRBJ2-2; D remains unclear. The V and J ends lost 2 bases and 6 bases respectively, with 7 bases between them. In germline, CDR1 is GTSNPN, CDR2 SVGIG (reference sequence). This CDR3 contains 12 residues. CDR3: CAWSLQAGELFF. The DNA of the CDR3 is TGTGCCTGGAGTCTCCAGGCCGGGGAGCTGTTTTTT.

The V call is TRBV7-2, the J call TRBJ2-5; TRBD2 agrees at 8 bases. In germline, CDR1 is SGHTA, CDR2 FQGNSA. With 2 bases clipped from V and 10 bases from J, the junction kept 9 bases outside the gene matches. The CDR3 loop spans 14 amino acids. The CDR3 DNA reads TGTGCCAGCAGCTTATACCGGGAGGGGATGGACCAGTACTTC. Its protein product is CASSLYREGMDQYF.

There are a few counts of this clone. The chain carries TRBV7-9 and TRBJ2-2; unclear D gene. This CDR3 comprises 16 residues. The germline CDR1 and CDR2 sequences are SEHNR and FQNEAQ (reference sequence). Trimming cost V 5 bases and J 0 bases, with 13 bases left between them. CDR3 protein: CASSPFKRSNTGELFF. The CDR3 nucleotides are TGTGCCAGCAGCCCCTTTAAGCGCTCGAACACCGGGGAGCTGTTTTTT.

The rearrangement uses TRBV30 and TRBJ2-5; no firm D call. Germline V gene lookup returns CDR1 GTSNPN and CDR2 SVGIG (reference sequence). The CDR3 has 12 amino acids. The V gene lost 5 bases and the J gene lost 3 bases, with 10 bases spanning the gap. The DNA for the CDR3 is TGTGCCTGGGATCGCGGAGAAGAGACCCAGTACTTC. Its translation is CAWDRGEETQYF. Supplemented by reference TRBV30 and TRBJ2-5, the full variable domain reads SQTIHQWPATLVQPVGSPLSLECTVEGTSNPNLYWYRQAAGRGLQLLFYSVGIGQISSEVPQNLSASRPQDRQFILSSKKLLLSDSGFYLCAWDRGEETQYFGPGTRLLVL.

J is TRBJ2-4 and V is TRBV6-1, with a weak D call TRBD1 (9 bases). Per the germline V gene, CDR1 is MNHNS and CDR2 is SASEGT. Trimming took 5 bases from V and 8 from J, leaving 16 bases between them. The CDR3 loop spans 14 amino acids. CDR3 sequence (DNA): TGTGCCAGCAGTCGGGGGGGACAGGGAGACATTCAGTACTTC. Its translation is CASSRGGQGDIQYF.

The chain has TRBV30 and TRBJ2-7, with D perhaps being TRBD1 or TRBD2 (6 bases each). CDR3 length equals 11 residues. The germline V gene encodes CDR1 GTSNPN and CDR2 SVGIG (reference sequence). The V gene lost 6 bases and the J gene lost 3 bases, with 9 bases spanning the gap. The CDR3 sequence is CACKGGYEQYF. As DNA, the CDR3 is TGTGCCTGTAAGGGGGGCTACGAGCAGTACTTC.

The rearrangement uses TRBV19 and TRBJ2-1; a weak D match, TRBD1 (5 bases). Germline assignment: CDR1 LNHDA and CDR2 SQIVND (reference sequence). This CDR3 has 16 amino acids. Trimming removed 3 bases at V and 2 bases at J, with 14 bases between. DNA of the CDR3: TGTGCCAGTAGTATCGACAGACCCCGGCCCTACAATGAGCAGTTCTTC. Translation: CASSIDRPRPYNEQFF.

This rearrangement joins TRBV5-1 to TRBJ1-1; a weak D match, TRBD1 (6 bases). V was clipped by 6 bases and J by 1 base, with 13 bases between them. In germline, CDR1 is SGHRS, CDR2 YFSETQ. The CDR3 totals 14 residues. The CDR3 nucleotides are TGCGCCAGCAAATCGGACAGTACGAACACTGAAGCTTTCTTT. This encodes CASKSDSTNTEAFF.

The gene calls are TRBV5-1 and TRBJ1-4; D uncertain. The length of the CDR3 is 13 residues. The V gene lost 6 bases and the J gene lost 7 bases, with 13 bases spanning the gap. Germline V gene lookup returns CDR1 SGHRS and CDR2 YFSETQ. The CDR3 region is CASTSLYGEKLFF. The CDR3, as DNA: TGCGCCAGCACCTCCTTGTATGGTGAAAAACTGTTTTTT. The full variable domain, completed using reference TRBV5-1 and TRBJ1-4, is KAGVTQTPRYLIKTRGQQVTLSCSPISGHRSVSWYQQTPGQGLQFLFEYFSETQRNKGNFPGRFSGRQFSNSRSEMNVSTLELGDSALYLCASTSLYGEKLFFGSGTQLSVL.

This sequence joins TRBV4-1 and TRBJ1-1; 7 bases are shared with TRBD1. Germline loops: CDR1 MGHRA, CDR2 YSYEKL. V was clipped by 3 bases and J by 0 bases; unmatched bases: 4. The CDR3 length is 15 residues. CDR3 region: CASSQTGQLNTEAFF. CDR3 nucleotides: TGCGCCAGCAGCCAGACGGGACAGCTGAACACTGAAGCTTTCTTT.

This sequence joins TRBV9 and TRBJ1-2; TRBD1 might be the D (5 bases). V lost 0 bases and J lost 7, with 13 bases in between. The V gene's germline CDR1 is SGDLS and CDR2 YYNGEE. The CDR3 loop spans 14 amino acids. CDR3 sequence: CASSVGMGQRGYTF. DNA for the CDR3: TGTGCCAGCAGCGTAGGGATGGGGCAACGTGGCTACACCTTC.

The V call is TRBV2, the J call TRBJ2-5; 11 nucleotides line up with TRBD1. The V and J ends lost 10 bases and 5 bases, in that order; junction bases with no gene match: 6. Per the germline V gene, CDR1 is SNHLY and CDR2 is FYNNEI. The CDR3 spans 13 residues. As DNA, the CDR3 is TGTGCCACGACTCGGGACAGGGGGGAGACCCAGTACTTC. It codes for CATTRDRGETQYF.